Below, 18 T cell receptor beta chains from the same sample are listed, as sequenced in a study of CD8 T cells in ankylosing spondylitis. In TCRdb, the 5' RACE reads were re-called with MiXCR into one record per CDR3 protein. This sample has around 300,000 distinct CDR3 sequences, with about 14% found just once. Source material: blood, either unsorted or a sorted T cell fraction (not recorded which). These receptors originate from a male donor with ankylosing spondylitis or in good health (not recorded which).

This chain joins TRBV6-1 and TRBJ1-2; D unclear. Trimming took 5 bases from V and 3 from J, leaving 13 bases between them. CDR1 is MNHNS, CDR2 SASEGT, per germline. The CDR3 has 14 amino acids. The CDR3 spells CASSRPPRHYGYTF. The CDR3 bases are TGTGCCAGCAGTCGACCCCCCCGACACTATGGCTACACCTTC.

The rearrangement links TRBV20-1 to TRBJ1-1; 9 nucleotides agree with TRBD1. V was pared by 6 bases and J by 4 bases, with 6 bases of the junction left unmatched. Germline CDR1 DFQATT, CDR2 SNEGSKA (reference sequence). The CDR3 is 13 amino acids. CDR3 DNA: TGCAGTGCCCAGACAGGGGGAATCACTGAAGCTTTCTTT. It is translated as CSAQTGGITEAFF.

The chain is built from TRBV6-1 and TRBJ2-7; TRBD1 matches 8 bases. This CDR3 comprises 14 residues. J was trimmed by 3 bases and V by 6 bases; bases with no gene match: 7. Germline V gene lookup returns CDR1 MNHNS and CDR2 SASEGT. CDR3 sequence (DNA): TGTGCCAGCAGCGCAGGGGGCAGTGGCTACGAGCAGTACTTC. The encoded protein is CASSAGGSGYEQYF.

The chain combines TRBV6-1 with TRBJ1-5; perhaps TRBD1 as D (5 bases). CDR3 size: 15 residues. From germline, CDR1 is MNHNS and CDR2 SASEGT. V was trimmed by 0 bases and J by 6 bases, leaving 12 bases between them. CDR3 sequence: CASSEAPGGGQPQHF. The CDR3 DNA is TGTGCCAGCAGTGAAGCCCCCGGGGGAGGTCAGCCCCAGCATTTT.

The chain recombines TRBV11-2 with TRBJ2-4; D remains unclear. This CDR3 is 14 amino acids long. Trimming stripped 1 base from V and 6 bases from J, with 10 bases between. CDR1 and CDR2 (germline): SGHAT, FQNNGV. CDR3 amino acids: CASSLGPTGNIQYF. The CDR3 DNA sequence: TGTGCCAGCAGCTTAGGCCCCACCGGAAACATTCAGTACTTC.

V usage is TRBV3-1 and J usage is TRBJ2-5; 7 nucleotides match TRBD1. V lost 7 bases to trimming and J lost 5 bases; unmatched junction nucleotides: 10. The CDR3 length is 14 residues. Germline V gene lookup returns CDR1 LGHDT and CDR2 YNNKEL (reference sequence). The CDR3: CASIQTGTGETQYF. The DNA for the CDR3 is TGTGCCAGCATACAGACAGGGACCGGGGAGACCCAGTACTTC.

This clonotype was counted at least ten times. This chain joins TRBV4-2 and TRBJ1-6; 9 bases align to TRBD1. Germline CDR1 LGHNA, CDR2 YNFKEQ. V lost 1 base and J lost 9; bases outside the gene matches: 1. The CDR3 runs to 14 residues. The CDR3 is CASSQGQGGSPLHF. CDR3 coding DNA: TGTGCCAGCAGCCAAGGACAGGGGGGTTCACCCCTCCACTTT.

V usage is TRBV12-3 or TRBV12-4 and J usage is TRBJ1-4, with D unclear. The length of the CDR3 is 16 residues. The V end lost 8 bases, the J end lost 4 bases, and 20 bases lay between the germline ends. The CDR3 coding sequence is TGTGCCAGCCACCCCCAAGCCGGCCTCGGTAATGAAAAACTGTTTTTT. It yields the protein CASHPQAGLGNEKLFF.

This chain connects TRBV5-8 to TRBJ2-1; 13 nucleotides agree with TRBD2. The CDR3 is made up of 15 amino acids. V was clipped by 5 bases and J by 8 bases; unmatched bases: 7. Germline-derived CDR1 and CDR2 are SGHTS and YDEGEE. The CDR3: CASRGGTSGIDEQFF. The CDR3 nucleotides are TGTGCCAGCAGGGGGGGGACTAGCGGGATCGATGAGCAGTTCTTC.

This clonotype appeared a few times. Relative to the germline gene, one junction end is altered; a read error may explain this. The chain combines TRBV6-1 with TRBJ1-5, with D unclear. Germline CDR1 and CDR2: MNHNS and SASEGT. The CDR3 extends over 15 amino acids. The DNA of the CDR3 is TGTGCCAGCAGTGAAGCGCCAAGTATAAATCAACCCCAGCATTTT. Encoded protein: CASSEAPSINQPQHF.

This chain uses TRBV29-1 with TRBJ1-1; no definite D call. The germline V gene encodes CDR1 SQVTM and CDR2 ANQGSEA. V lost 4 bases and J 4 bases, leaving 16 bases between the germline ends. The CDR3 runs to 14 residues. The DNA for the CDR3 is TGCAGCGTTGTAGGTTTGAGGGCCGGCACTGAAGCTTTCTTT. It codes for CSVVGLRAGTEAFF.

This clonotype was counted a few times. The chain links TRBV5-1 to TRBJ2-1; 9 nucleotides agree with TRBD1. Per germline, CDR1 SGHRS and CDR2 YFSETQ. The V and J ends lost 4 bases and 2 bases, in that order; junction bases with no gene match: 4. This CDR3 region has 15 residues. This CDR3 reads CASSGGTGPYNEQFF. The CDR3 DNA follows: TGCGCCAGCAGCGGGGGGACAGGGCCCTACAATGAGCAGTTCTTC.

The sample holds a few counts of this clonotype. This chain joins TRBV15 and TRBJ2-7; D gene unclear. Germline V lookup: CDR1 LNHNV, CDR2 YYDKDF (reference sequence). CDR3 size: 17 residues. Trimming stripped 0 bases from V and 3 bases from J, with 18 bases between. Here the CDR3 reads CATSREGGMLFHYEQYF. CDR3 nucleotides: TGTGCCACCAGCAGAGAGGGTGGTATGTTATTCCACTACGAGCAGTACTTC.

As DNA, the CDR3 is TGTGCCAGCGAAGGGGACAGGGACTACAATGAGCAGTTCTTC. Amino acid sequence: CASEGDRDYNEQFF. The rearrangement uses TRBV3-1 and TRBJ2-1, with 9 nucleotides matching TRBD1. Germline trimming cut 8 bases from V and 3 bases from J; bases unmatched to any gene: 5. Germline-derived CDR1 and CDR2 are LGHDT and YNNKEL (reference sequence). The CDR3 is 14 amino acids.

CDR3 protein: CASSEPSRDTQYF. As DNA, the CDR3 is TGTGCCAGCAGCGAACCGTCACGGGATACGCAGTATTTT. This sequence joins TRBV7-9 and TRBJ2-3; D ambiguous. V lost 5 bases and J 6 bases, leaving 12 bases between the germline ends. This CDR3 region has 13 residues. Germline V gene sequence: CDR1 SEHNR, CDR2 FQNEAQ (reference sequence).

This clonotype was counted many times. The J gene is TRBJ1-1, the V gene TRBV12-3 or TRBV12-4, with D hard to call. The V gene lost 6 bases and the J gene lost 6 bases, with 17 bases spanning the gap. CDR3 length: 14 amino acids. CDR3 region: CASRVTRRWAEAFF. In DNA form, the CDR3 reads TGTGCCAGCAGAGTAACTCGTAGGTGGGCTGAAGCTTTCTTT.

This clonotype was counted only a few times. The chain recombines TRBV3-1 with TRBJ2-5; D possibly matches TRBD1 or TRBD2 (5 bases each). CDR1 and CDR2 (germline): LGHDT, YNNKEL (reference sequence). Trimming took off 0 bases at V and 10 bases at J, with 21 bases between the two ends. This CDR3 is 16 amino acids long. DNA of the CDR3: TGTGCCAGCAGCCAAGATATTACGGGGCCCGCCGAGGACCAGTACTTC. It encodes CASSQDITGPAEDQYF.

The table lists this clonotype with many counts. The CDR3, as DNA: TGCGCCAGCAGCCCCTCGACTAGCGGGGGCACAGATACGCAGTATTTT. Protein: CASSPSTSGGTDTQYF. The rearrangement joins TRBV5-1 to TRBJ2-3; TRBD2 agrees at 11 bases. The length of the CDR3 is 16 residues. V lost 4 bases to trimming and J lost 1 base; unmatched junction nucleotides: 5. Germline V CDR1 and CDR2: SGHRS, YFSETQ.